This is a list of T cell receptor beta chains from one sample in a study of radiotherapy plus CTLA-4 blockade in lung cancer. The repertoire was sequenced with immunoSEQ multiplex PCR; TCRdb's copy has only in-frame clones and lacks some. The table shows around 72,000 clones, with roughly 75% occurring only once. The sample consisted of peripheral blood, taken from a patient treated with radiotherapy plus ipilimumab. The receptors derive from a human donor with non-small cell lung cancer who had a complete response to radiotherapy plus ipilimumab. Both conserved end residues are part of each CDR3. Each record gives: CDR3 length, V gene, J gene, D gene, clone size, CDR3 DNA, CDR3 protein. D genes are given only for firm matches. For some rows the clone size is stated as once, few or many, or as a class when expanded; others skip it.

length: 12; V: TRBV9; J: TRBJ1-4; D: -; size: -; DNA: TGTGCCAGCAGCGTAGGGGATGAAAAACTGTTTTTT; CDR3: CASSVGDEKLFF
length: 16; V: TRBV5-6; J: TRBJ1-2; D: TRBD1; size: few; DNA: TGTGCCAGCAGCCCCCTGTCGCGACAGGGTCTCTATGGCTACACCTTC; CDR3: CASSPLSRQGLYGYTF
length: 19; V: TRBV11-2; J: TRBJ1-6; D: TRBD1; size: once; DNA: TGTGCCAGCAGCACTAGGCATCATTTGGGGGACAGGGGAACTTCACCCCTCCACTTT; CDR3: CASSTRHHLGDRGTSPLHF
length: 17; V: TRBV11-2; J: TRBJ1-2; D: -; size: -; DNA: TGTGCCAGCAGCTTGCTGGCAGGGCCCCAAGGGCCCTATGGCTACACCTTC; CDR3: CASSLLAGPQGPYGYTF
length: 15; V: TRBV14; J: TRBJ2-6; D: -; size: -; DNA: TGTGCCAGCAGCTTCGGGGCGCCCGGGGCCAACGTCCTGACTTTC; CDR3: CASSFGAPGANVLTF
length: 13; V: TRBV28; J: TRBJ1-1; D: -; size: -; DNA: TGTGCCAGCAGTTTAGACCGGGACACTGAAGCTTTCTTT; CDR3: CASSLDRDTEAFF
length: 13; V: TRBV30; J: TRBJ2-1; D: -; size: -; DNA: TGTGCCTGGCGGGGGGCTGGGGGAGGTGAGCAGTTCTTC; CDR3: CAWRGAGGGEQFF
length: 18; V: TRBV4-2; J: TRBJ2-5; D: TRBD1; size: few; DNA: TGTGCCAGCAGCCCAATACTCCCGGGACAGGGTCTGCAAGAGACCCAGTACTTC; CDR3: CASSPILPGQGLQETQYF
length: 13; V: TRBV6-6; J: TRBJ1-5; D: -; size: -; DNA: TGTGCCAGCAGTTCGAGCGACCGGGGGCCCCAGCATTTT; CDR3: CASSSSDRGPQHF
length: 10; V: TRBV30; J: TRBJ1-3; D: -; size: -; DNA: TGTGCCTGGGGGGCCGACACCATATATTTT; CDR3: CAWGADTIYF
length: 16; V: TRBV7-6; J: TRBJ2-1; D: -; size: -; DNA: TGTGCCAGCAGCGGACTGACCGGGACTGATTACAATGAGCAGTTCTTC; CDR3: CASSGLTGTDYNEQFF
length: 13; V: TRBV2; J: TRBJ1-1; D: -; size: -; DNA: TGTGCCAGCAGTGGGGAGGGACGCACTGAAGCTTTCTTT; CDR3: CASSGEGRTEAFF
length: 16; V: TRBV6-1; J: TRBJ1-1; D: -; size: -; DNA: TGTGCCAGCAGTGACGAAGGCAGGGCGGCCGGCACTGAAGCTTTCTTT; CDR3: CASSDEGRAAGTEAFF
length: 15; V: TRBV12-5; J: TRBJ1-1; D: -; size: -; DNA: TGTGCTAGTGGCCTCGGGGGACGGAGGAACACTGAAGCTTTCTTT; CDR3: CASGLGGRRNTEAFF
length: 14; V: TRBV7-9; J: TRBJ1-1; D: -; size: -; DNA: TGTGCCAGCAGCTTAGCGCAGGGTTGGACTGAAGCTTTCTTT; CDR3: CASSLAQGWTEAFF
length: 13; V: TRBV28; J: TRBJ1-5; D: -; size: -; DNA: TGTGCCAGCGGACTAAGTCGTGCGTGGCCCCAGCATTTT; CDR3: CASGLSRAWPQHF
length: 15; V: TRBV19; J: TRBJ1-4; D: TRBD1; size: few; DNA: TGTGCCAGTAGTGACGGGGACAGGGATAATGAAAAACTGTTTTTT; CDR3: CASSDGDRDNEKLFF
length: 13; V: TRBV2; J: TRBJ1-2; D: TRBD1; size: -; DNA: TGTGCCAGCAGAGAATTAACAGGGGAAGGCTACACCTTC; CDR3: CASRELTGEGYTF
length: 15; V: TRBV7-9; J: TRBJ2-3; D: TRBD2; size: -; DNA: TGTGCCAGCACCAAGACTAGCGGGAGCACAGATACGCAGTATTTT; CDR3: CASTKTSGSTDTQYF
length: 13; V: TRBV6-6; J: TRBJ1-6; D: -; size: -; DNA: TGTGCCAGCACTCGGGACTTCGTTTCACCCCTCCACTTT; CDR3: CASTRDFVSPLHF
length: 15; V: TRBV6-5; J: TRBJ2-3; D: TRBD2; size: -; DNA: TGTGCCAGCAGGTCGAGCGGGAGATACACAGATACGCAGTATTTT; CDR3: CASRSSGRYTDTQYF
length: 14; V: TRBV6-5; J: TRBJ2-6; D: -; size: -; DNA: TGTGCCAGCATTTCCCTTTCGGGAGCCAACGTCCTGACTTTC; CDR3: CASISLSGANVLTF
length: 15; V: TRBV5-1; J: TRBJ1-5; D: -; size: -; DNA: TGCGCCAGCAGCTCGACAGGAGATAGCAATCAGCCCCAGCATTTT; CDR3: CASSSTGDSNQPQHF
length: 16; V: TRBV5-1; J: TRBJ1-2; D: -; size: -; DNA: TGCGCCAGCAGCTTGGCCGGGGGGGCTTCTCACTATGGCTACACCTTC; CDR3: CASSLAGGASHYGYTF
length: 14; V: TRBV6-1; J: TRBJ1-1; D: -; size: -; DNA: TGTGCCAGCCACCTCAGGGAGGGGAACACTGAAGCTTTCTTT; CDR3: CASHLREGNTEAFF
length: 13; V: TRBV7-2; J: TRBJ1-5; D: -; size: -; DNA: TGTGCCAGCAGCCCCGGGGGTAGCGTCCCCCAGCATTTT; CDR3: CASSPGGSVPQHF
length: 15; V: TRBV19; J: TRBJ1-5; D: TRBD1; size: -; DNA: TGTGCCAGTAATCGGGACAGGGCAGGGTCGGGACCCCAGCATTTT; CDR3: CASNRDRAGSGPQHF
length: 16; V: TRBV19; J: TRBJ2-7; D: TRBD1; size: -; DNA: TGTGCCAGTAGTAGGCTCTCCGGGACAGGGACCTACGAGCAGTACTTC; CDR3: CASSRLSGTGTYEQYF
length: 15; V: TRBV18; J: TRBJ1-4; D: -; size: once; DNA: TGTGCCAGCTCCCTAATGACGGGATACGGTGAAAAACTGTTTTTT; CDR3: CASSLMTGYGEKLFF
length: 13; V: TRBV28; J: TRBJ1-1; D: -; size: -; DNA: TGTGCCAGCAGCTCTGGGGGGGGCACTGAAGCTTTCTTT; CDR3: CASSSGGGTEAFF
length: 14; V: TRBV5-8; J: TRBJ1-2; D: TRBD1; size: -; DNA: TGTGCCAGCAGCTCCGACGACAGGGTGGGGGGCTACACCTTC; CDR3: CASSSDDRVGGYTF
length: 13; V: TRBV10-1; J: TRBJ1-1; D: -; size: -; DNA: TGCGCCAGCAGCTCGGCACTGAACACTGAAGCTTTCTTT; CDR3: CASSSALNTEAFF
length: 16; V: TRBV27; J: TRBJ1-2; D: -; size: -; DNA: TGTGCCAGCAGTCCCCTGGGTCTAGGCCTTTTCTATGGCTACACCTTC; CDR3: CASSPLGLGLFYGYTF
length: 14; V: TRBV7-2; J: TRBJ2-3; D: TRBD2; size: -; DNA: TGTGCCGGGAGACTAGCGGGAGGTACAGATACGCAGTATTTT; CDR3: CAGRLAGGTDTQYF
length: 13; V: TRBV29-1; J: TRBJ2-1; D: -; size: few; DNA: TGCAGCGTGGGGAGGAGAGGGTACAATGAGCAGTTCTTC; CDR3: CSVGRRGYNEQFF
length: 13; V: TRBV10-3; J: TRBJ1-2; D: -; size: -; DNA: TGTGCCATCAGTGCCGGGAATTACTATGGCTACACCTTC; CDR3: CAISAGNYYGYTF
length: 15; V: TRBV6-5; J: TRBJ1-1; D: -; size: -; DNA: TGTGCCAGCAGTTACGCCGGACACTGGAACACTGAAGCTTTCTTT; CDR3: CASSYAGHWNTEAFF
length: 14; V: TRBV5-6; J: TRBJ1-2; D: -; size: -; DNA: TGTGCCAGCAGCCCCCCGGGGACTTCTGGTGGCTACACCTTC; CDR3: CASSPPGTSGGYTF
length: 12; V: TRBV7-2; J: TRBJ2-7; D: -; size: -; DNA: TGTGCCAGCAGCGCAGCACTCTACGAGCAGTACTTC; CDR3: CASSAALYEQYF
length: 15; V: TRBV7-9; J: TRBJ2-3; D: TRBD1; size: -; DNA: TGTGCCAGCAGCCACGGACAGGGGGCTATAGATACGCAGTATTTT; CDR3: CASSHGQGAIDTQYF
length: 15; V: TRBV7-6; J: TRBJ2-7; D: TRBD1; size: once; DNA: TGTGCCAGCAGCTCCCCGCTGACAGGGGACTACGAGCAGTACTTC; CDR3: CASSSPLTGDYEQYF
length: 13; V: TRBV28; J: TRBJ1-5; D: -; size: few; DNA: TGTGCCTCCGCGGGGACCCTGGGGAGGCCCCAGCATTTT; CDR3: CASAGTLGRPQHF
length: 13; V: TRBV9; J: TRBJ1-1; D: -; size: -; DNA: TGTGCCAGCAGCGCGCAATCAAACACTGAAGCTTTCTTT; CDR3: CASSAQSNTEAFF
length: 17; V: TRBV6-1; J: TRBJ2-1; D: -; size: -; DNA: TGTGCCAGCAGTGAAGTGGGGCCACGGGCAGTTTACAATGAGCAGTTCTTC; CDR3: CASSEVGPRAVYNEQFF
length: 15; V: TRBV29-1; J: TRBJ2-5; D: -; size: -; DNA: TGCAGCGTTGAAGTTCGGCAGGGGAATCAAGAGACCCAGTACTTC; CDR3: CSVEVRQGNQETQYF
length: 12; V: TRBV19; J: TRBJ2-1; D: TRBD2; size: once; DNA: TGTGCCACCTGGGGGAGGGTCAATGAGCAGTTCTTC; CDR3: CATWGRVNEQFF
length: 13; V: TRBV7-9; J: TRBJ1-6; D: -; size: few; DNA: TGTGCCATCGGACGAGAAGAGAATTCACCCCTCCACTTT; CDR3: CAIGREENSPLHF
length: 17; V: TRBV19; J: TRBJ1-4; D: TRBD1; size: once; DNA: TGTGCCAGTAGTACATATAATACAGGGACAGCTAATGAAAAACTGTTTTTT; CDR3: CASSTYNTGTANEKLFF
length: 16; V: TRBV10-3; J: TRBJ1-3; D: TRBD1; size: -; DNA: TGTGCCATCAGTGACCCCGGGACAGAGTCTGGAAACACCATATATTTT; CDR3: CAISDPGTESGNTIYF
length: 14; V: TRBV15; J: TRBJ2-3; D: -; size: -; DNA: TGTGCCACCAGCAGAGAGACTAGTGCAGATACGCAGTATTTT; CDR3: CATSRETSADTQYF
length: 15; V: TRBV7-2; J: TRBJ2-1; D: TRBD2; size: -; DNA: TGTGCCAGCAATCTGGGTGGCGGGAGTGGTCGTGAGCAGTTCTTC; CDR3: CASNLGGGSGREQFF
length: 16; V: TRBV4-1; J: TRBJ1-4; D: -; size: -; DNA: TGCGCCAGCAGCCAAGATCGCCCCCTGGGTTGGGAAAAACTGTTTTTT; CDR3: CASSQDRPLGWEKLFF
length: 12; V: TRBV18; J: TRBJ1-2; D: -; size: -; DNA: TGTGCCAGCTCCCCGACCGCCGATGGCTACACCTTC; CDR3: CASSPTADGYTF
length: 13; V: TRBV7-9; J: TRBJ1-1; D: -; size: -; DNA: TGTGCCAGCAGCTTTGTGGGGGGCACTGAAGCTTTCTTT; CDR3: CASSFVGGTEAFF
length: 14; V: TRBV5-1; J: TRBJ2-7; D: -; size: -; DNA: TGCGCCAGCAGCTTCTTGGGGAGCTCCTACGAGCAGTACTTC; CDR3: CASSFLGSSYEQYF
length: 13; V: TRBV10-1; J: TRBJ1-2; D: -; size: -; DNA: TGCGCCAGCAGTGAGGTATCGGGAAAAGGCTACACCTTC; CDR3: CASSEVSGKGYTF
length: 17; V: TRBV27; J: TRBJ1-2; D: TRBD1; size: -; DNA: TGTGCCAGCACCAAGGGACAGGGGGTGGGGGCTGGCTATGGCTACACCTTC; CDR3: CASTKGQGVGAGYGYTF